The present T cell receptor (beta chain) was sequenced within a study of Tregs in tolerant kidney transplant recipients. Study results and limitations: Findings come from small patient numbers and require larger validation.

Unstimulated regulatory T cells (CD4+CD25+CD127-), CD4+CD25- non-regulatory cells, CD4 and CD8 cells were FACS-sorted from thawed PBMCs. Trimming stripped 8 bases from V and 6 bases from J, with 10 bases between. The germline CDR1 and CDR2 sequences are MGHRA and YSYEKL. This CDR3 contains 12 residues. Sequencing was performed with immunoSEQ multiplex PCR; in TCRdb, only in-frame clones are kept and a portion is missing. Of roughly 250,000 clones in the sample, roughly four fifths were seen once. About this clone: Its antigen remains unidentified.

The sample was CD4+ T cells from blood. V gene TRBV4-1 combines with J gene TRBJ2-2; D perhaps matches TRBD2 (5 bases). This TCR was sampled from a human donor in good health. The chain's CDR3 is CASGIGAGELFF. The CDR3 nucleotides are TGCGCCAGCGGTATCGGGGCCGGGGAGCTGTTTTTT.